A selection of T cell receptor beta chains follows, all from one sample in a study of CD8 T cells in ankylosing spondylitis. From the 5' RACE reads, TCRdb called clonotypes with MiXCR, one entry per CDR3 protein. The profile covers 200,000 or so distinct CDR3 sequences, with 25% to 30% appearing a single time and under 7% taken by the ten largest. Material for sequencing was blood, either unsorted or a sorted T cell fraction (not recorded which). All receptors derive from a male donor with ankylosing spondylitis or in good health (not recorded which). Both conserved end residues are part of each CDR3. The D gene is left open where the match is weak. Only part of the rows carry a size: once, few, many, or a class if the clone is expanded.

cdr3_nt	cdr3_aa	v_call	j_call	d_call	clone_size
TGCAGCGCTGGCGGCTCACTAAACATTCAGTACTTC	CSAGGSLNIQYF	TRBV29-1	TRBJ2-4	-	many
TGCAGTGCTAGTCTAGCGGGGAACTCCTACGAGCAGTACTTC	CSASLAGNSYEQYF	TRBV20-1	TRBJ2-7	TRBD2	many
TGCAGTGCTTTTTCCCCGGGTCGTGATGAGCAGTTCTTC	CSAFSPGRDEQFF	TRBV20-1	TRBJ2-1	-	many
TGTGCCAGCAGTTCAGGTCACAAGCACCAAGAGACCCAGTACTTC	CASSSGHKHQETQYF	TRBV12-3/TRBV12-4	TRBJ2-5	-	-
TGCAGTGCTAGACATGGGGCGGGTCCGTGGGAGACCCAGTACTTC	CSARHGAGPWETQYF	TRBV20-1	TRBJ2-5	-	few
TGCAGTGCTATAAACAGCGGGAGAACCTACGAGCAGTACTTC	CSAINSGRTYEQYF	TRBV20-1	TRBJ2-7	TRBD2	-
TGTGCCATCAGCCCGTCAATATACGAGCAGTACTTC	CAISPSIYEQYF	TRBV10-3	TRBJ2-7	-	many
TGCGCCAGCAGTGTGTCTAGCGGGATCTACGAGCAGTACTTC	CASSVSSGIYEQYF	TRBV10-2	TRBJ2-7	TRBD2	many
TGTGCCATCAGTGAGTCAGGGGGTGAGCAGTTCTTC	CAISESGGEQFF	TRBV10-3	TRBJ2-1	-	few
TGTGCCAGCAGGCGTCCGGACAGGGCAGGGGAGCAGTACTTC	CASRRPDRAGEQYF	TRBV6-1	TRBJ2-7	TRBD1	few
TGCGCCAGCAGCCAAAAGACGAACACTGAAGCTTTCTTT	CASSQKTNTEAFF	TRBV4-3	TRBJ1-1	-	-
TGCGCCAGCAGCCCCTCCGGGACTAGCGTTTACGAGCAGTACTTC	CASSPSGTSVYEQYF	TRBV4-1	TRBJ2-7	TRBD2	many
TGTGCCACCAGCAGAGAAGCGTTGAGCTCCTACAATGAGCAGTTCTTC	CATSREALSSYNEQFF	TRBV15	TRBJ2-1	-	-
TGTGCCAGCAGCTTTGTAGCGGGGGCCTACAATGAGCAGTTCTTC	CASSFVAGAYNEQFF	TRBV7-2	TRBJ2-1	TRBD2	-
TGTGCCAGCAGTACAGGTACAGGGAGCCAAGAGACCCAGTACTTC	CASSTGTGSQETQYF	TRBV9	TRBJ2-5	-	-
TGTGCCAGCAGTTTGGGACAGATCTCCTACGAGCAGTACTTC	CASSLGQISYEQYF	TRBV12-3/TRBV12-4	TRBJ2-7	TRBD1	many
TGTGCCAGCAGCTGGGGGACTAGCGGAGGGGAGACCCAGTACTTC	CASSWGTSGGETQYF	TRBV7-9	TRBJ2-5	TRBD2	few
TGTGCCAGCTCACCACAGGACAGCGTGGGCACAGATACGCAGTATTTT	CASSPQDSVGTDTQYF	TRBV18	TRBJ2-3	-	-
TGCAGTGCTAGAGATCCGCTAGCCCCCCAGCAGTTCTTC	CSARDPLAPQQFF	TRBV20-1	TRBJ2-1	-	few
TGCGCCAGCAGCCCCCCGGGACAGGGGCCAACCTTC	CASSPPGQGPTF	TRBV4-1	TRBJ1-2	TRBD1	-
TGCAGTGCTAGCCGGGACAGGGGGACATTTAACTATGGCTACACCTTC	CSASRDRGTFNYGYTF	TRBV20-1	TRBJ1-2	TRBD1	many
TGTGCCAGCAGGGCAGACCAAGAGACCCAGTACTTC	CASRADQETQYF	TRBV2	TRBJ2-5	-	many